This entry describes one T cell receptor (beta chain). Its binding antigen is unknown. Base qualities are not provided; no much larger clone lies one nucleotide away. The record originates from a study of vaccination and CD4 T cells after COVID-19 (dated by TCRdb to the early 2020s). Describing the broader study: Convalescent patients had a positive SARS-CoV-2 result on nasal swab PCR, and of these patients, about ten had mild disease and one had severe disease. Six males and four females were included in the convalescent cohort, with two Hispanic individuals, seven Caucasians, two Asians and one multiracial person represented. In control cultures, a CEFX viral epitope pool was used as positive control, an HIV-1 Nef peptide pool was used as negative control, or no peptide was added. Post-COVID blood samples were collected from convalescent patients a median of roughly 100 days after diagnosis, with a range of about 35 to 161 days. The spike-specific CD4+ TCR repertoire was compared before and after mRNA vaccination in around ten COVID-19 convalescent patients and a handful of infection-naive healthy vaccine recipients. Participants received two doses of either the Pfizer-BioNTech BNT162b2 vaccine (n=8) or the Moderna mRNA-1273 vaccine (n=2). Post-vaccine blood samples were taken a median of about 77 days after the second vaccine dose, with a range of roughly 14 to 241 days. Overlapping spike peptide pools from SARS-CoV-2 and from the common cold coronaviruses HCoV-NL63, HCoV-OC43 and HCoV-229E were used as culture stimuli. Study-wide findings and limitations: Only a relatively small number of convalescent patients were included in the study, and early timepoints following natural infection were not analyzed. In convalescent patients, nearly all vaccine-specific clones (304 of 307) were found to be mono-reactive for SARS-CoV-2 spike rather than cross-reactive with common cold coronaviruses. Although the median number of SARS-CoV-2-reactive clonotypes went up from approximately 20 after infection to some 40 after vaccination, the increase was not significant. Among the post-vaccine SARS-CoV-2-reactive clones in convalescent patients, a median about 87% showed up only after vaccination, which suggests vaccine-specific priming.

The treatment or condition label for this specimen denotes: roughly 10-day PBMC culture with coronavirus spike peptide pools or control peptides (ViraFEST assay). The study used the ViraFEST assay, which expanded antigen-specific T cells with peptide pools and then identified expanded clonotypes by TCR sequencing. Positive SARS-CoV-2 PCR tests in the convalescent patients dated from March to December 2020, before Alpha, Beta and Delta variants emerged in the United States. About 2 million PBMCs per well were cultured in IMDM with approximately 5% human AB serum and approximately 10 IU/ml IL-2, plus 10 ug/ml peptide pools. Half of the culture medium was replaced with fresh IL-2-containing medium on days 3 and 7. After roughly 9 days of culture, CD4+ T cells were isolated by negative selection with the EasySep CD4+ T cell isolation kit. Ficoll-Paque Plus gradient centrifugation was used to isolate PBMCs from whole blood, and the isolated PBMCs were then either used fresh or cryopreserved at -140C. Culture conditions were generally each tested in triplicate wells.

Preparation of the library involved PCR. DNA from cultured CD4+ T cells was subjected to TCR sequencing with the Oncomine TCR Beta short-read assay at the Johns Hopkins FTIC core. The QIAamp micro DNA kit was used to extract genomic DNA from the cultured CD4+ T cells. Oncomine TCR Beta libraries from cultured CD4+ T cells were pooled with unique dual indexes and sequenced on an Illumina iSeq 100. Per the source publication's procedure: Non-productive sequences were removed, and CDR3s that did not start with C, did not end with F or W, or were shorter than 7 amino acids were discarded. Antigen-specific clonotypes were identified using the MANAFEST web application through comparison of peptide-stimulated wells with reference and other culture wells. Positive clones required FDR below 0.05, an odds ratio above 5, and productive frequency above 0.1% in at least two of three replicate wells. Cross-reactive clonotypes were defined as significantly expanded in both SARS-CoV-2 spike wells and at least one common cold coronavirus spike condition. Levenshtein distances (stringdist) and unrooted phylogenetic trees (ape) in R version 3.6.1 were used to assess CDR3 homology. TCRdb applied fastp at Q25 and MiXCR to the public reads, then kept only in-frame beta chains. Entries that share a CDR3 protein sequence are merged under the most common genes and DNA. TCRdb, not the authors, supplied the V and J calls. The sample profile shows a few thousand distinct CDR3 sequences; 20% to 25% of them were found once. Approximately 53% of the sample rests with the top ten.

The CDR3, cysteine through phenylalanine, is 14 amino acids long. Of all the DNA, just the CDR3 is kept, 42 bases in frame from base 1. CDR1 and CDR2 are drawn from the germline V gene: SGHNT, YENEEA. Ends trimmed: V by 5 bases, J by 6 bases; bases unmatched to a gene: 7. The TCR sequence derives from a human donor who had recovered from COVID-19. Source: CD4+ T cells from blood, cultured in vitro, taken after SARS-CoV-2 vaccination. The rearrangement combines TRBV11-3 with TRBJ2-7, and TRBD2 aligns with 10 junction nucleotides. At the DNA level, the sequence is TGTGCCAGCAGCGGACTAGCGGACCCCCTCGAGCAGTACTTC. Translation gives CASSGLADPLEQYF.